Listed here are 29 T cell receptor beta chains from one sample, sequenced in a study of blood T cell repertoires in COVID-19. Using immunoSEQ multiplex PCR, the repertoire was profiled, and TCRdb retains in-frame clones only, with some absent. The table has about 150,000 clones, approximately 85% seen once. The sample comprised peripheral blood. All receptors derive from an elderly man with COVID-19, enrolled during active disease.

The rearrangement links TRBV7-2 to TRBJ1-2, with a possible D match to TRBD1 (6 bases). V was clipped by 5 bases and J by 8 bases, with 15 bases between them. Looked up from germline, CDR1 is SGHTA and CDR2 is FQGNSA. The CDR3 loop spans 13 amino acids. CDR3 sequence: CASSATDRRGYTF. CDR3 nucleotides: TGTGCCAGCAGCGCGACCGACAGGCGCGGCTACACCTTC.

The J gene is TRBJ2-1, the V gene TRBV2; possible D gene TRBD1, 5 bases. Germline V CDR1 and CDR2: SNHLY, FYNNEI. With 4 bases removed from V and 8 bases from J, the gap between germline ends came to 12 bases. The CDR3 extends over 13 amino acids. The CDR3 nucleotides read TGTGCCAGCAGTGGAGCTATAGGGGATGAGCAGTTCTTC. The encoded protein is CASSGAIGDEQFF.

V gene TRBV12-5 combines with J gene TRBJ1-1; TRBD1 matches at 9 bases. CDR3 length equals 16 residues. Germline values: CDR1 LGHNT, CDR2 FRNRAP. Trimming took 1 base from V and 6 from J; bases not matched to a gene: 9. DNA for the CDR3: TGTGCTAGTGGTTTGGGGTTGACAGGGGGTCAGGCTGAAGCTTTCTTT. Translated: CASGLGLTGGQAEAFF.

This clone was seen only once. The DNA for the CDR3 is TGCAGCGTGACCGGACAGGGTGGCACTGAAGCTTTCTTT. Its translation is CSVTGQGGTEAFF. This chain joins TRBV29-1 and TRBJ1-1; 8 nucleotides line up with TRBD1. The junction had 7 bases not matched to a gene; V was cut back by 6 bases and J by 4 bases. CDR1 and CDR2 from the germline V gene are SQVTM and ANQGSEA. This CDR3 has 13 residues.

There are a few counts of this clone. V is TRBV6-5 and J is TRBJ2-1, with 9 bases matching TRBD1. CDR1 and CDR2 from the germline V gene are MNHEY and SVGAGI. The CDR3 spans 15 residues. V was pared by 6 bases and J by 9 bases, with 12 bases of the junction left unmatched. CDR3 protein: CASRPPGTGRSEQFF. The CDR3 DNA reads as TGTGCCAGCAGGCCCCCCGGGACAGGGCGAAGTGAGCAGTTCTTC.

This rearrangement joins TRBV28 to TRBJ2-2; no clear D gene. This CDR3 region has 12 residues. Trimming took 7 bases from V and 8 from J, leaving 11 bases between them. The germline gives CDR1 MDHEN, CDR2 SYDVKM. CDR3 nucleotides: TGTGCCAGCAACCAAGAGGTTGGGGAGCTGTTTTTT. Translated, it gives CASNQEVGELFF.

The sample holds one count of this clone. This chain's CDR3 is CASSRPEPGQPQHF. The CDR3 DNA is TGTGCCAGCAGCCGGCCCGAACCAGGCCAGCCCCAGCATTTT. V usage is TRBV6-6 and J usage is TRBJ1-5; D is unresolved. V lost 6 bases, J lost 7 bases, and 16 bases lay in between. The CDR3 sequence is 14 residues long. In germline, CDR1 is MNHNY, CDR2 SVGAGI (reference sequence).

The chain couples TRBV5-6 to TRBJ1-5; 7 bases fit TRBD1. Germline CDR1 and CDR2: SGHDT and YYEEEE. The junction had 5 bases not matched to a gene; V was cut back by 2 bases and J by 3 bases. CDR3 size: 15 residues. CDR3 in DNA: TGTGCCAGCAGCTTAGGGGGGACAGACAATCAGCCCCAGCATTTT. Translating it yields CASSLGGTDNQPQHF.

The V call is TRBV27, the J call TRBJ1-4; 10 bases map to TRBD1. V shed 1 base and J 5 bases; nucleotides not matched to a gene: 7. This CDR3 spans 17 amino acids. Germline CDR1 MNHEY, CDR2 SMNVEV (reference sequence). DNA of the CDR3: TGTGCCAGCAGTTTATTGGGGACAGGGGCGTTAAATGAAAAACTGTTTTTT. Protein product: CASSLLGTGALNEKLFF.

This clone was counted once. The V gene is TRBV10-2, the J gene TRBJ1-2; 9 bases match TRBD1. Germline V gene lookup returns CDR1 WSHSY and CDR2 SAAADI. This CDR3 contains 13 residues. Losses at the gene ends were 6 bases for V and 6 bases for J; bases not matched to a gene: 5. This CDR3 is CASSEWTGDGYTF. In DNA form, the CDR3 reads TGCGCCAGCAGCGAATGGACAGGGGATGGCTACACCTTC.

J is TRBJ2-1 and V is TRBV29-1; 8 bases line up with TRBD1. Trimming took 6 bases from V and 5 from J; bases not matched to a gene: 6. Germline CDR1 reads SQVTM; CDR2 reads ANQGSEA. The CDR3 has 13 residues. The CDR3 bases are TGCAGCGTCGCAGGGGGCCTAGACAATGAGCAGTTCTTC. As protein: CSVAGGLDNEQFF.

The J gene is TRBJ2-3, the V gene TRBV27; unclear D gene. V lost 3 bases and J 0 bases, leaving 7 bases between the germline ends. Germline CDR1 is MNHEY and CDR2 is SMNVEV (reference sequence). CDR3 size: 14 residues. In DNA, the CDR3 is TGTGCCAGCAGTTTCGTAGAGAGCACAGATACGCAGTATTTT. This codes for CASSFVESTDTQYF.

V and J are TRBV7-6 and TRBJ1-1, with TRBD1 matching 7 bases. Germline V CDR1 and CDR2: SGHVS, FNYEAQ. The V and J ends lost 4 bases and 1 base, in that order; junction bases with no gene match: 3. The CDR3 contains 14 residues. The CDR3 nucleotides are TGTGCCAGCAGCTCGGGACAGCCGAACACTGAAGCTTTCTTT. Protein: CASSSGQPNTEAFF.

The chain couples TRBV7-2 to TRBJ1-6, with 7 bases aligning to TRBD1. This CDR3 is 15 amino acids long. The germline CDR1 and CDR2 sequences are SGHTA and FQGNSA. V shed 5 bases, J shed 8 bases, and the junction held 9 bases outside the gene matches. CDR3 in DNA: TGTGCCAGCAGCGTTCGGACAGGAACTTATTCACCCCTCCACTTT. Translation: CASSVRTGTYSPLHF.

The CDR3 loop reads CSVGDTPNTEAFF. Here the CDR3 DNA reads TGCAGCGTCGGGGACACCCCGAACACTGAAGCTTTCTTT. The V call is TRBV29-1, the J call TRBJ1-1; D may be TRBD1 (6 bases). V shed 6 bases and J shed 1 base, with 12 bases lying between them. This CDR3 spans 13 amino acids. CDR1 is SQVTM, CDR2 ANQGSEA, per germline.

V gene TRBV11-2 combines with J gene TRBJ2-7; D is unresolved. The CDR3 length is 16 residues. V lost 3 bases to trimming and J lost 2 bases, with 17 bases between them. Germline CDR1 and CDR2: SGHAT and FQNNGV. CDR3 bases: TGTGCCAGCAGCTTTGGTGGTCGAGGTTTGACCTACGAGCAGTACTTC. Amino acids: CASSFGGRGLTYEQYF.

This chain uses TRBV7-8 with TRBJ1-2; TRBD1 is a possible D gene (6 bases). CDR1 is SGHVS and CDR2 is FQNEAQ in the germline V gene. The germline V and J ends were trimmed by 2 bases and 3 bases, with 19 bases remaining between them. This CDR3 contains 17 residues. The DNA of the CDR3 is TGTGCCAGCAGCTTATACCCCCGGGGCAGGGGACACTATGGCTACACCTTC. The encoded protein is CASSLYPRGRGHYGYTF. Full variable domain (outside the CDR3, taken from reference TRBV7-8 and TRBJ1-2): GAGVSQSPRYKVAKRGQDVALRCDPISGHVSLFWYQQALGQGPEFLTYFQNEAQLDKSGLPSDRFFAERPEGSVSTLKIQRTQQEDSAVYLCASSLYPRGRGHYGYTFGSGTRLTVV.

This clone was picked up one time. The CDR3 is CAAYVVNYGYTF. CDR3 in DNA: TGTGCCGCCTACGTGGTCAACTATGGCTACACCTTC. The chain couples TRBV6-5 to TRBJ1-2, with D unclear. V lost 11 bases to trimming and J lost 2 bases, with 12 bases between them. This CDR3 has 12 residues. The V gene's germline CDR1 is MNHEY and CDR2 SVGAGI.

This chain connects TRBV28 to TRBJ1-6; a possible D gene is TRBD1 (5 bases). The germline V gene has CDR1 MDHEN and CDR2 SYDVKM. Trimming cost V 8 bases and J 10 bases, with 21 bases left between them. This CDR3 is 15 amino acids long. The CDR3 sequence is CASGGGGASGSPLHF. The CDR3 coding sequence is TGTGCCAGCGGGGGAGGTGGGGCTAGCGGATCACCCCTCCACTTT.

The CDR3 is CASGLGVGVGNTEAFF. The CDR3 nucleotides are TGTGCTAGTGGTTTGGGTGTAGGGGTAGGGAACACTGAAGCTTTCTTT. V and J are TRBV12-5 and TRBJ1-1; D is perhaps TRBD1 (5 bases). V was shortened by 1 base and J by 1 base, with 13 bases between the two germline ends. This CDR3 contains 16 residues. The germline CDR1 and CDR2 sequences are LGHNT and FRNRAP.

The chain employs TRBV27 and TRBJ2-7, with 9 positions matching TRBD1. The CDR3 consists of 15 residues. CDR1 and CDR2 from the germline V gene are MNHEY and SMNVEV (reference sequence). J was trimmed by 3 bases and V by 2 bases; bases with no gene match: 5. CDR3 sequence (DNA): TGTGCCAGCAGTTTAAGTCCGGGACAGGGCTACGAGCAGTACTTC. This translates into CASSLSPGQGYEQYF.

J is TRBJ1-2 and V is TRBV11-2; D is undetermined. In germline, CDR1 is SGHAT, CDR2 FQNNGV. Trimming left V 1 base short and J 8 bases short, with 14 bases between. The CDR3 consists of 14 residues. CDR3 region: CASSLVMASSGYTF. The CDR3 DNA is TGTGCCAGCAGCTTAGTCATGGCCTCGTCAGGCTACACCTTC.

The chain links TRBV28 to TRBJ1-3, with 7 nucleotides matching TRBD1. CDR3 length equals 15 residues. Germline CDR1 reads MDHEN; CDR2 reads SYDVKM. V lost 8 bases, J lost 3 bases, and 10 bases stayed unmatched. CDR3 sequence (DNA): TGTGCCAGCGGGGACTCGACAGGGCGTGGAAACACCATATATTTT. Translation gives CASGDSTGRGNTIYF.

The chain combines TRBV5-8 with TRBJ2-4, with a tentative D call TRBD2 (5 bases). The CDR3 sequence is 14 residues long. Trimming shortened V by 7 bases and J by 2 bases, and 13 bases separated the two germline ends. Per the germline V gene, CDR1 is SGHTS and CDR2 is YDEGEE. CDR3 residues: CASGLRVSKNIQYF. The CDR3 nucleotides read TGTGCCAGCGGGTTGAGGGTGTCCAAAAACATTCAGTACTTC.

The chain is built from TRBV18 and TRBJ1-1, with a weak D call TRBD1 (6 bases). Between the trimmed V and J ends, which lost 5 bases and 5 bases, there was a span of 12 bases. The CDR3 consists of 13 residues. Germline-derived CDR1 and CDR2 are KGHSH and LQKENI. The CDR3 DNA reads as TGTGCCAGCTCAGGGGGCGCGCGAACTGAAGCTTTCTTT. It yields the protein CASSGGARTEAFF.

The gene calls are TRBV5-1 and TRBJ2-5; 7 bases agree with TRBD2. The length of the CDR3 is 15 residues. Germline V CDR1 and CDR2: SGHRS, YFSETQ. V shed 4 bases, J shed 2 bases, and the junction held 8 bases outside the gene matches. The CDR3 coding sequence is TGCGCCAGCAGCCCCGGGGAGGGCCGTCAAGAGACCCAGTACTTC. This encodes CASSPGEGRQETQYF.

The chain joins TRBV5-4 to TRBJ2-2; TRBD1 matches 8 bases. V shed 5 bases and J 0 bases; nucleotides not matched to a gene: 6. The CDR3 has 16 amino acids. CDR1 and CDR2 (germline): SGHNT, YYREEE (reference sequence). CDR3 amino acids: CASRPGTGSNTGELFF. The CDR3 nucleotides are TGTGCCAGCAGACCCGGGACAGGCTCGAACACCGGGGAGCTGTTTTTT.

This chain uses TRBV2 with TRBJ2-3; D possibly corresponds to TRBD2 (6 bases). From germline, CDR1 is SNHLY and CDR2 FYNNEI. The CDR3 runs 14 residues. Trimming cost V 3 bases and J 5 bases, with 12 bases left between them. This chain's CDR3 is CASSDAGRIDTQYF. The CDR3 nucleotides are TGTGCCAGCAGTGATGCGGGGCGGATAGATACGCAGTATTTT.

This clone was observed a single time. This chain connects TRBV18 to TRBJ1-2; TRBD1 aligns across 8 bases. This CDR3 region has 15 residues. The ends lost 2 bases at V and 3 bases at J; junction bases unmatched: 5. The germline gives CDR1 KGHSH, CDR2 LQKENI. CDR3 amino acids: CASSPATGEHYGYTF. The CDR3 region has the DNA TGTGCCAGCTCACCAGCGACAGGGGAACACTATGGCTACACCTTC.